The clone carrying this T cell receptor (beta chain) appeared a single time. Its specificity is not known. This specimen belongs to a study of T cell responses to AZD1222 COVID-19 vaccine. The CDR3 totals 13 residues. V shed 5 bases and J 10 bases; nucleotides not matched to a gene: 9. The germline V gene encodes CDR1 GTSNPN and CDR2 SVGIG (reference sequence). Using immunoSEQ multiplex PCR, the repertoire was profiled, and TCRdb retains in-frame clones only, with some absent. The sample yields around 160,000 clones, around 94% seen once. General study findings and limits: In all cases, repertoires were sampled only after the peak T cell response. Regions left unmutated in variants are reportedly the target of nearly half of spike-specific TCRs. White British ancestry dominated among donors, who included more females, and clonal diversity was possibly underestimated. Spike-wide coverage was observed for vaccine-associated CD4 TCRs, with dominant responses at 160-218 and 743-854.

This sequence was found in an adult in good health. The rearrangement uses TRBV30 and TRBJ1-1; 11 bases match TRBD1. Sample: peripheral blood, taken on day 0 of AZD1222 vaccination. CDR3 loop: CAWGDRGFSGAFF. CDR3 sequence (DNA): TGTGCCTGGGGGGACAGGGGGTTCTCTGGAGCTTTCTTT.